This T cell receptor beta chain was captured by sequencing in a study of cytomegalovirus exposure and HLA in healthy donors. Regarding the study as a whole: Later work associated 16,951 TCR beta sequences with HLA alleles at 0.05 false discovery rate.

The PCR used 60 Vbeta and 13 Jbeta primers. The data were produced by immunoSEQ multiplex PCR, yet TCRdb's version contains in-frame clones alone and is incomplete. The sample consists of about 180,000 clones, 76% of them appearing once. Healthy bone marrow donors formed the donor group. Germline V CDR1 and CDR2: MNHEY, SVGAGI. This CDR3 is 15 amino acids long. V shed 2 bases and J shed 2 bases, with 11 bases lying between them. As concerns this clone: Antigen unknown.

The sequence was collected from a woman aged 25 to 39 in good health and CMV-seropositive. Sample: PBMCs. The chain recombines TRBV6-5 with TRBJ2-3; maybe TRBD2 (5 bases). CDR3 in amino acids: CASSYTGELTDTQYF. In DNA, the CDR3 is TGTGCCAGCAGTTACACCGGGGAGCTCACAGATACGCAGTATTTT.